There are many counts of the clone carrying this TCR beta chain. The data originate from a study of blood T cells in healthy people across ages. The V segment lost 3 bases and the J segment 4 bases; nucleotides outside the gene matches: 5. The CDR3 length is 16 residues. The use of a sample-barcoded 5' primer and a J-beta primer mix characterized a second PCR of 7 to 11 cycles. One entry per CDR3 protein results from TCRdb running MiXCR on the 5' RACE reads. Among over a million distinct CDR3 sequences listed, roughly two fifths were seen once. What was sequenced was blood. This chain links TRBV12-3 or TRBV12-4 with TRBJ2-6, with 8 bases identical to TRBD1. This receptor was obtained from a woman younger than 30 in good health. The CDR3 DNA is TGTGCCAGCAGTTTCGGACAGGGAGTAGGGGCCAACGTCCTGACTTTC. It yields the protein CASSFGQGVGANVLTF.